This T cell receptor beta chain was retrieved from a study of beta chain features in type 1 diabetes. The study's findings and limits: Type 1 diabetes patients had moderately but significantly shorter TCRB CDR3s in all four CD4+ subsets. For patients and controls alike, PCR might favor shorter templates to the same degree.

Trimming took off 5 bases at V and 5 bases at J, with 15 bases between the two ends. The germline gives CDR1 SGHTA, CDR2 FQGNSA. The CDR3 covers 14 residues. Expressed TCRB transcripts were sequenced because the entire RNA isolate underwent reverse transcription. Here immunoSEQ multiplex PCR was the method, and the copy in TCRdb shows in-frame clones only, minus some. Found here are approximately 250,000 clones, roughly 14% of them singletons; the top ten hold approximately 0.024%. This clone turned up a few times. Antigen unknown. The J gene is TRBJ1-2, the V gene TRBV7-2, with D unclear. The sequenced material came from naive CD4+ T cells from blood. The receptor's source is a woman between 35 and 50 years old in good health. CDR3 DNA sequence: TGTGCCAGCAGCCCCCCTGGTGGCGGGTATGGCTACACCTTC. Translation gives CASSPPGGGYGYTF.